This T cell receptor beta chain was observed in a study of blood T cell repertoires in COVID-19. About the study: The samples span acute and convalescent COVID-19 from the United States, Italy and Spain.

Sequenced by immunoSEQ multiplex PCR; TCRdb stores in-frame clones only, minus some. The sample lists 450,000 or so clones, about 90% occurring once. After removal of 2 bases from V and 7 bases from J, the junction contained 8 bases not matched to a gene. This CDR3 is built from 15 residues. Germline V gene lookup returns CDR1 MNHEY and CDR2 SVGAGI. Sample: peripheral blood. The chain is built from TRBV6-5 and TRBJ2-5; TRBD2 agrees at 9 bases. The receptor comes from a man aged 18 to 35 with COVID-19, enrolled during active disease. The CDR3 DNA follows: TGTGCCAGCAGTTACCCCGGGACTAGCAGCGGGACCCAGTACTTC. Its protein is CASSYPGTSSGTQYF.